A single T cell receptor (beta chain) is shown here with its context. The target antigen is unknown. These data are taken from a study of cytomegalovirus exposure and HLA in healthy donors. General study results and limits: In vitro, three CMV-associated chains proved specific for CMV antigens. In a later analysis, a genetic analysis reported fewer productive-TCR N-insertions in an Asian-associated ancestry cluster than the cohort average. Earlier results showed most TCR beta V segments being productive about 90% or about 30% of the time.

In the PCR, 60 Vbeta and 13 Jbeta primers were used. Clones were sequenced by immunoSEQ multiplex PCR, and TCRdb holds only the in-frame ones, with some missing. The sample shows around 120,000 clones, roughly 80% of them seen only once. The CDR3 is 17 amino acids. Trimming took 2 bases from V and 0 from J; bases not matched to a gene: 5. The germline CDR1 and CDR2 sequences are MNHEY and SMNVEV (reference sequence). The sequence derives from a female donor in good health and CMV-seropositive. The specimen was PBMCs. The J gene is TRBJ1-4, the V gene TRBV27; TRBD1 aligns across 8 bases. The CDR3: CASSLGQGRATNEKLFF. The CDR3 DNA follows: TGTGCCAGCAGTTTAGGACAGGGAAGAGCAACTAATGAAAAACTGTTTTTT.